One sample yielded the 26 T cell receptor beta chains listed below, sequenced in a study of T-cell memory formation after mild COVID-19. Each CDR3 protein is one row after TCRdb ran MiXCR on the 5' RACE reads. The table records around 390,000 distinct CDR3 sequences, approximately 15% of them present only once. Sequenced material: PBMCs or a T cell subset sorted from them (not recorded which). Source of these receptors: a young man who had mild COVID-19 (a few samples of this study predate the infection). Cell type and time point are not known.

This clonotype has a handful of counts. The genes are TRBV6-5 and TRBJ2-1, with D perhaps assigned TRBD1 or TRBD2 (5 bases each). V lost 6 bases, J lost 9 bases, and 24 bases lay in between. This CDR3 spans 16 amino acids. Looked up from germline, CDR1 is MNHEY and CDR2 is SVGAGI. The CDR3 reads CASSPLWGSNRAEQFF. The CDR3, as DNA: TGTGCCAGCAGCCCCTTGTGGGGGTCCAACCGGGCTGAGCAGTTCTTC.

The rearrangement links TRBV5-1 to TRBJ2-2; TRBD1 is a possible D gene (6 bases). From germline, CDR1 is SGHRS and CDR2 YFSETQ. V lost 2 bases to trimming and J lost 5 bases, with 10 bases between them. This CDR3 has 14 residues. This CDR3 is CASSLTGMTGELFF. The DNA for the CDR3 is TGCGCCAGCAGCTTAACAGGGATGACCGGGGAGCTGTTTTTT. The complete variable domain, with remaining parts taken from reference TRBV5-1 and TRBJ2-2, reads KAGVTQTPRYLIKTRGQQVTLSCSPISGHRSVSWYQQTPGQGLQFLFEYFSETQRNKGNFPGRFSGRQFSNSRSEMNVSTLELGDSALYLCASSLTGMTGELFFGEGSRLTVL.

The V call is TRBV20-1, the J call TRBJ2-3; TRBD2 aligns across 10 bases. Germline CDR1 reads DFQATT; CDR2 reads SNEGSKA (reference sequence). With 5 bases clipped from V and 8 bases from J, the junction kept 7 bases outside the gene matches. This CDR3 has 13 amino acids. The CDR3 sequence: CSAGPSGGGTQYF. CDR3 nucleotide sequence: TGCAGTGCTGGTCCTAGCGGGGGCGGTACGCAGTATTTT.

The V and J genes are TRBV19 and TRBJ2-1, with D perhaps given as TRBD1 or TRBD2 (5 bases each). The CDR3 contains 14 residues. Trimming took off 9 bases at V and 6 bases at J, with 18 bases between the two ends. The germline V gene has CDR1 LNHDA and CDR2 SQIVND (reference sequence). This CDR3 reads CASKFRGRGNEQFF. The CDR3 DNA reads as TGTGCCAGCAAGTTTCGGGGTAGGGGCAATGAGCAGTTCTTC.

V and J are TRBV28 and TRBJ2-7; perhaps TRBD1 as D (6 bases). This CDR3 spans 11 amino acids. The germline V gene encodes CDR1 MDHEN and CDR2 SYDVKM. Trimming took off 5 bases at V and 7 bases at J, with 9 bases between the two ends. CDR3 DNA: TGTGCCAGCAGTGCCGGGACAGAGCAGTACGTC. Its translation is CASSAGTEQYV.

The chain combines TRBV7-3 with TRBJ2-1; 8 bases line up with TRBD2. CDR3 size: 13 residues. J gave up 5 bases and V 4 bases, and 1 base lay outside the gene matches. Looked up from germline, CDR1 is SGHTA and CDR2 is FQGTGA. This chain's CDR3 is CASSSGGHNEQFF. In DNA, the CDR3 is TGTGCCAGCAGCTCGGGGGGGCACAATGAGCAGTTCTTC.

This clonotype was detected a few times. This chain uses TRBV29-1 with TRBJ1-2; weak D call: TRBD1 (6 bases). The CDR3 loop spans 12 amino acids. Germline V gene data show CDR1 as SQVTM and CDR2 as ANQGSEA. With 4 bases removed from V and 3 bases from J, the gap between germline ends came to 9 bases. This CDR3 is CSVVGGDYGYTF. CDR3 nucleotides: TGCAGCGTTGTAGGGGGGGACTATGGCTACACCTTC.

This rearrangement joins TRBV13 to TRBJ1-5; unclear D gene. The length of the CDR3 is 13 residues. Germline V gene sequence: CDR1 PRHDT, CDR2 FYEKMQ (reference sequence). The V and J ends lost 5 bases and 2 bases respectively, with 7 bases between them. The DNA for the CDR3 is TGTGCCAGCAGCGTACAGCGCAATCAGCCCCAGCATTTT. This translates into CASSVQRNQPQHF.

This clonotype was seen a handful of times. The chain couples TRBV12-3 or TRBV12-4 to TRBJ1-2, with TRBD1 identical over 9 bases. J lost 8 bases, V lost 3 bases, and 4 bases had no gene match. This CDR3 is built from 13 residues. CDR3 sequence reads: CASSFSGQGGYTF. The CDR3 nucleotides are TGTGCCAGCAGTTTTTCGGGACAGGGCGGCTACACCTTC.

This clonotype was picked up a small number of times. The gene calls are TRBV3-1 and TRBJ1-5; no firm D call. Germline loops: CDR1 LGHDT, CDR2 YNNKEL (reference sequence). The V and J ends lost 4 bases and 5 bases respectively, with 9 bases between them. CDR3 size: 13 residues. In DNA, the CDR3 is TGTGCCAGCAGCCCTCAAAGGGATCAGCCCCAGCATTTT. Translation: CASSPQRDQPQHF.

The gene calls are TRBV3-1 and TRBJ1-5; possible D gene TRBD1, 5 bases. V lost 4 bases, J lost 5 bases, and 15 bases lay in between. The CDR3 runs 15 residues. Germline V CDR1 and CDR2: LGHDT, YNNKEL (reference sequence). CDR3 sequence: CASSPTLDSDQPQHF. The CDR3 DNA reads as TGTGCCAGCAGCCCCACCCTAGACAGCGATCAGCCCCAGCATTTT.

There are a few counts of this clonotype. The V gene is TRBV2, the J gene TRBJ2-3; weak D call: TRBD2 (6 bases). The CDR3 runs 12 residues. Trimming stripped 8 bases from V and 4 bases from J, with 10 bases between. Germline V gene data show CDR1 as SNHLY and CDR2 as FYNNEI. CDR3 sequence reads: CASPRLADTQYF. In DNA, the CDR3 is TGTGCCAGCCCGAGACTAGCAGATACGCAGTATTTT.

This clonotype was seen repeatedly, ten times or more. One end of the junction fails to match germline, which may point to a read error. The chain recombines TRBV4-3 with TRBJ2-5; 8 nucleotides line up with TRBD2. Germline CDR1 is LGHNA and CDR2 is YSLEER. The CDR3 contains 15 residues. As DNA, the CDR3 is TGTGCCAGCAGCCAAGGAAGCGGGGGTGGAGAGACCCAGTACTTC. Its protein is CASSQGSGGGETQYF.

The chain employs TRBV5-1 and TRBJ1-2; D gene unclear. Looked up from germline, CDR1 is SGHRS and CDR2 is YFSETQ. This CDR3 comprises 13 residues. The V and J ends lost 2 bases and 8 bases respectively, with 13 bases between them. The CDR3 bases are TGCGCCAGCAGCTTCGCCTCTGTTGAAGGCTACACCTTC. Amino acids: CASSFASVEGYTF.

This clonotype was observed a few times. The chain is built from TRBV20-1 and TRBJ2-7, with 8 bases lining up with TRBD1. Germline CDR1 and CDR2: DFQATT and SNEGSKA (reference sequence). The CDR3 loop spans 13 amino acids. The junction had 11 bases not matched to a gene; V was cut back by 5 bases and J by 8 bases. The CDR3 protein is CSALGPGGAQQYV. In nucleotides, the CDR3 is TGCAGTGCTTTGGGGCCAGGGGGCGCCCAGCAGTACGTC.

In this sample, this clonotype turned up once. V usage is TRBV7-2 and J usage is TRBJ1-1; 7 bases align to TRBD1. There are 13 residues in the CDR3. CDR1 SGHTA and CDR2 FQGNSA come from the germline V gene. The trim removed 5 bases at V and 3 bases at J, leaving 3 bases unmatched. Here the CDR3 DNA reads TGTGCCAGCAGCCGAGGGACAGACACTGAAGCTTTCTTT. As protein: CASSRGTDTEAFF.

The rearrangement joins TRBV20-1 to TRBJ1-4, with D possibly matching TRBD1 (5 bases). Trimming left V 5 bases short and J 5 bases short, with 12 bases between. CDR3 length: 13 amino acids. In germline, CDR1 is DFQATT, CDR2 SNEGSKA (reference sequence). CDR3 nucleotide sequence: TGCAGTGCTTTGACAGCGTCCAATGAAAAACTGTTTTTT. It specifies CSALTASNEKLFF.

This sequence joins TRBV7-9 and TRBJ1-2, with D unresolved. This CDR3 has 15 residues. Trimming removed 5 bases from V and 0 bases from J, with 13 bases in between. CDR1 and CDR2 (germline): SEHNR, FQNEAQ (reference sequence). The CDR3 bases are TGTGCCAGCAGCCTATACAGTAGTTCTAACTATGGCTACACCTTC. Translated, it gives CASSLYSSSNYGYTF.

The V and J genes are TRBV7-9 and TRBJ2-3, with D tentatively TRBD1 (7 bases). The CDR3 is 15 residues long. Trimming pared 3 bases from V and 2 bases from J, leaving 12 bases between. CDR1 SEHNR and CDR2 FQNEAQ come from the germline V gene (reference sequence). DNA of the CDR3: TGTGCCAGCAGCTTCCCAGGGGGGAACACAGATACGCAGTATTTT. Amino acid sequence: CASSFPGGNTDTQYF.

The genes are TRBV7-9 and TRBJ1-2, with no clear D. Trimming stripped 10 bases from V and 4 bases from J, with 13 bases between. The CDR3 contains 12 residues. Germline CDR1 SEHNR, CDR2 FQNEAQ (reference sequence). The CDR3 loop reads CAIWRVSYGYTF. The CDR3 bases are TGTGCCATATGGAGGGTCTCCTATGGCTACACCTTC.

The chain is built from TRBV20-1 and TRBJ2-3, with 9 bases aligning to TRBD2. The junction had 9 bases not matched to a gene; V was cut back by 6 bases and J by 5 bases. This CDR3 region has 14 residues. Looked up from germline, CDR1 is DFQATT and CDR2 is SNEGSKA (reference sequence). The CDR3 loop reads CSASSGGTGDTQYF. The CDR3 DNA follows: TGCAGTGCGAGTAGCGGGGGTACCGGAGATACGCAGTATTTT.

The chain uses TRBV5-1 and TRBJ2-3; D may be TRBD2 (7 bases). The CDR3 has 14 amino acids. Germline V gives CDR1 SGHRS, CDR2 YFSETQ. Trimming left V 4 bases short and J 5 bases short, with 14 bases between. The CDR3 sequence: CASSQEGGEDTQYF. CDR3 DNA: TGCGCCAGCAGCCAGGAGGGGGGGGAAGATACGCAGTATTTT.

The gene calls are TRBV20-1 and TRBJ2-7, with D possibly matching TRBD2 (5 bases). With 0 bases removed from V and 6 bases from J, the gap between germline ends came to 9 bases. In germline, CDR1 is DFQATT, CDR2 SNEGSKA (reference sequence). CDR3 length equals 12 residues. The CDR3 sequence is CSARDARVEQYF. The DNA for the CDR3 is TGCAGTGCTAGAGATGCGAGGGTCGAGCAGTACTTC.

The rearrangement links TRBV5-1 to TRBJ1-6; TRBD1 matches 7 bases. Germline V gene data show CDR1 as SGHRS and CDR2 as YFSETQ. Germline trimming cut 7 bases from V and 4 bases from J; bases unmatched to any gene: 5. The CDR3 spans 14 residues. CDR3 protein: CASAQGVYNSPLHF. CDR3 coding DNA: TGCGCCAGCGCCCAGGGGGTTTATAATTCACCCCTCCACTTT. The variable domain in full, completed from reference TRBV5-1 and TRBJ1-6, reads KAGVTQTPRYLIKTRGQQVTLSCSPISGHRSVSWYQQTPGQGLQFLFEYFSETQRNKGNFPGRFSGRQFSNSRSEMNVSTLELGDSALYLCASAQGVYNSPLHFGNGTRLTVT.

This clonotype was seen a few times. The CDR3 is CATSRKPGHRSGANVLTF. The CDR3, as DNA: TGTGCCACCAGCAGAAAACCGGGACACCGCTCTGGGGCCAACGTCCTGACTTTC. The chain uses TRBV15 and TRBJ2-6; weak D call: TRBD1 (6 bases). V shed 2 bases and J shed 0 bases, with 14 bases lying between them. Germline lookup yields CDR1 LNHNV and CDR2 YYDKDF (reference sequence). This CDR3 is 18 amino acids long. The full variable domain, completed using reference TRBV15 and TRBJ2-6, is DAMVIQNPRYQVTQFGKPVTLSCSQTLNHNVMYWYQQKSSQAPKLLFHYYDKDFNNEADTPDNFQSRRPNTSFCFLDIRSPGLGDTAMYLCATSRKPGHRSGANVLTFGAGSRLTVL.

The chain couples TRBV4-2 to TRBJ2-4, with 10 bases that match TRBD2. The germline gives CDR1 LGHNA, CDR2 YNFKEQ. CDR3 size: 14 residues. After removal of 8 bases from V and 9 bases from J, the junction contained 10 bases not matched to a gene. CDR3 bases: TGTGCCAGCGGAGAGCGGGGGGGCGAAGGCATTCAGTACTTC. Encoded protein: CASGERGGEGIQYF.